What follows describes a single T cell receptor (beta chain). At least ten counts were recorded for this clonotype. This clone's antigen is unknown. Qualities for individual bases were not recorded, and no much larger clone is one base off. This sample is part of a study of T cell repertoires in cytomegalovirus infection (dated by TCRdb to the late 2010s). About the study as a whole: Because public TCR beta signatures pointed to carriage of CMV infection together with the matching HLA type, the HLA type of each donor mattered for the analysis.

Broader findings and caveats from the paper: In both this cohort and an independent roughly 330-donor cohort, the cumulative frequency of public TCR beta family members distinguished carriers of CMV infection plus the relevant HLA type. The ex vivo response was dominated by HLA-C-restricted CMV-specific TCR beta clonotypes, which also provided the single most frequent clonotype in two of eight donors.

Measured from the cysteine to the phenylalanine, the CDR3 is 16 residues long. Only the CDR3 part of the read is kept: 48 bases, read in frame from the first base. V and J are trimmed by 2 bases and 4 bases, and the gene matches miss 6 bases of the junction. CDR1 and CDR2 are read off the germline V gene as SGHVS and FNYEAQ. Sequencing was carried out with an Illumina HiSeq 1500. TCRdb cleaned the public reads at Q25 with fastp, built clones with MiXCR and kept in-frame beta chains. Every CDR3 protein is listed once, alongside the most common genes and DNA of its rows. Here the sample has fewer than 550,000 distinct CDR3 sequences; more than 15% occur a single time. Together, the top ten hold roughly a quarter of the sample.

The sequence was collected from a human donor in good health (CMV status not recorded). Some clones in this sample may be carry-over from other donors' samples. The sequenced material came from CD8+ T cells from PBMCs. The rearrangement joined TRBV7-6 to TRBJ2-1; the junction holds 9 bases that match TRBD2. The sequence in DNA is TGTGCCAGCAGCTTAATACTAGCGGGCGCATACAATGAGCAGTTCTTC. This codes for CASSLILAGAYNEQFF.